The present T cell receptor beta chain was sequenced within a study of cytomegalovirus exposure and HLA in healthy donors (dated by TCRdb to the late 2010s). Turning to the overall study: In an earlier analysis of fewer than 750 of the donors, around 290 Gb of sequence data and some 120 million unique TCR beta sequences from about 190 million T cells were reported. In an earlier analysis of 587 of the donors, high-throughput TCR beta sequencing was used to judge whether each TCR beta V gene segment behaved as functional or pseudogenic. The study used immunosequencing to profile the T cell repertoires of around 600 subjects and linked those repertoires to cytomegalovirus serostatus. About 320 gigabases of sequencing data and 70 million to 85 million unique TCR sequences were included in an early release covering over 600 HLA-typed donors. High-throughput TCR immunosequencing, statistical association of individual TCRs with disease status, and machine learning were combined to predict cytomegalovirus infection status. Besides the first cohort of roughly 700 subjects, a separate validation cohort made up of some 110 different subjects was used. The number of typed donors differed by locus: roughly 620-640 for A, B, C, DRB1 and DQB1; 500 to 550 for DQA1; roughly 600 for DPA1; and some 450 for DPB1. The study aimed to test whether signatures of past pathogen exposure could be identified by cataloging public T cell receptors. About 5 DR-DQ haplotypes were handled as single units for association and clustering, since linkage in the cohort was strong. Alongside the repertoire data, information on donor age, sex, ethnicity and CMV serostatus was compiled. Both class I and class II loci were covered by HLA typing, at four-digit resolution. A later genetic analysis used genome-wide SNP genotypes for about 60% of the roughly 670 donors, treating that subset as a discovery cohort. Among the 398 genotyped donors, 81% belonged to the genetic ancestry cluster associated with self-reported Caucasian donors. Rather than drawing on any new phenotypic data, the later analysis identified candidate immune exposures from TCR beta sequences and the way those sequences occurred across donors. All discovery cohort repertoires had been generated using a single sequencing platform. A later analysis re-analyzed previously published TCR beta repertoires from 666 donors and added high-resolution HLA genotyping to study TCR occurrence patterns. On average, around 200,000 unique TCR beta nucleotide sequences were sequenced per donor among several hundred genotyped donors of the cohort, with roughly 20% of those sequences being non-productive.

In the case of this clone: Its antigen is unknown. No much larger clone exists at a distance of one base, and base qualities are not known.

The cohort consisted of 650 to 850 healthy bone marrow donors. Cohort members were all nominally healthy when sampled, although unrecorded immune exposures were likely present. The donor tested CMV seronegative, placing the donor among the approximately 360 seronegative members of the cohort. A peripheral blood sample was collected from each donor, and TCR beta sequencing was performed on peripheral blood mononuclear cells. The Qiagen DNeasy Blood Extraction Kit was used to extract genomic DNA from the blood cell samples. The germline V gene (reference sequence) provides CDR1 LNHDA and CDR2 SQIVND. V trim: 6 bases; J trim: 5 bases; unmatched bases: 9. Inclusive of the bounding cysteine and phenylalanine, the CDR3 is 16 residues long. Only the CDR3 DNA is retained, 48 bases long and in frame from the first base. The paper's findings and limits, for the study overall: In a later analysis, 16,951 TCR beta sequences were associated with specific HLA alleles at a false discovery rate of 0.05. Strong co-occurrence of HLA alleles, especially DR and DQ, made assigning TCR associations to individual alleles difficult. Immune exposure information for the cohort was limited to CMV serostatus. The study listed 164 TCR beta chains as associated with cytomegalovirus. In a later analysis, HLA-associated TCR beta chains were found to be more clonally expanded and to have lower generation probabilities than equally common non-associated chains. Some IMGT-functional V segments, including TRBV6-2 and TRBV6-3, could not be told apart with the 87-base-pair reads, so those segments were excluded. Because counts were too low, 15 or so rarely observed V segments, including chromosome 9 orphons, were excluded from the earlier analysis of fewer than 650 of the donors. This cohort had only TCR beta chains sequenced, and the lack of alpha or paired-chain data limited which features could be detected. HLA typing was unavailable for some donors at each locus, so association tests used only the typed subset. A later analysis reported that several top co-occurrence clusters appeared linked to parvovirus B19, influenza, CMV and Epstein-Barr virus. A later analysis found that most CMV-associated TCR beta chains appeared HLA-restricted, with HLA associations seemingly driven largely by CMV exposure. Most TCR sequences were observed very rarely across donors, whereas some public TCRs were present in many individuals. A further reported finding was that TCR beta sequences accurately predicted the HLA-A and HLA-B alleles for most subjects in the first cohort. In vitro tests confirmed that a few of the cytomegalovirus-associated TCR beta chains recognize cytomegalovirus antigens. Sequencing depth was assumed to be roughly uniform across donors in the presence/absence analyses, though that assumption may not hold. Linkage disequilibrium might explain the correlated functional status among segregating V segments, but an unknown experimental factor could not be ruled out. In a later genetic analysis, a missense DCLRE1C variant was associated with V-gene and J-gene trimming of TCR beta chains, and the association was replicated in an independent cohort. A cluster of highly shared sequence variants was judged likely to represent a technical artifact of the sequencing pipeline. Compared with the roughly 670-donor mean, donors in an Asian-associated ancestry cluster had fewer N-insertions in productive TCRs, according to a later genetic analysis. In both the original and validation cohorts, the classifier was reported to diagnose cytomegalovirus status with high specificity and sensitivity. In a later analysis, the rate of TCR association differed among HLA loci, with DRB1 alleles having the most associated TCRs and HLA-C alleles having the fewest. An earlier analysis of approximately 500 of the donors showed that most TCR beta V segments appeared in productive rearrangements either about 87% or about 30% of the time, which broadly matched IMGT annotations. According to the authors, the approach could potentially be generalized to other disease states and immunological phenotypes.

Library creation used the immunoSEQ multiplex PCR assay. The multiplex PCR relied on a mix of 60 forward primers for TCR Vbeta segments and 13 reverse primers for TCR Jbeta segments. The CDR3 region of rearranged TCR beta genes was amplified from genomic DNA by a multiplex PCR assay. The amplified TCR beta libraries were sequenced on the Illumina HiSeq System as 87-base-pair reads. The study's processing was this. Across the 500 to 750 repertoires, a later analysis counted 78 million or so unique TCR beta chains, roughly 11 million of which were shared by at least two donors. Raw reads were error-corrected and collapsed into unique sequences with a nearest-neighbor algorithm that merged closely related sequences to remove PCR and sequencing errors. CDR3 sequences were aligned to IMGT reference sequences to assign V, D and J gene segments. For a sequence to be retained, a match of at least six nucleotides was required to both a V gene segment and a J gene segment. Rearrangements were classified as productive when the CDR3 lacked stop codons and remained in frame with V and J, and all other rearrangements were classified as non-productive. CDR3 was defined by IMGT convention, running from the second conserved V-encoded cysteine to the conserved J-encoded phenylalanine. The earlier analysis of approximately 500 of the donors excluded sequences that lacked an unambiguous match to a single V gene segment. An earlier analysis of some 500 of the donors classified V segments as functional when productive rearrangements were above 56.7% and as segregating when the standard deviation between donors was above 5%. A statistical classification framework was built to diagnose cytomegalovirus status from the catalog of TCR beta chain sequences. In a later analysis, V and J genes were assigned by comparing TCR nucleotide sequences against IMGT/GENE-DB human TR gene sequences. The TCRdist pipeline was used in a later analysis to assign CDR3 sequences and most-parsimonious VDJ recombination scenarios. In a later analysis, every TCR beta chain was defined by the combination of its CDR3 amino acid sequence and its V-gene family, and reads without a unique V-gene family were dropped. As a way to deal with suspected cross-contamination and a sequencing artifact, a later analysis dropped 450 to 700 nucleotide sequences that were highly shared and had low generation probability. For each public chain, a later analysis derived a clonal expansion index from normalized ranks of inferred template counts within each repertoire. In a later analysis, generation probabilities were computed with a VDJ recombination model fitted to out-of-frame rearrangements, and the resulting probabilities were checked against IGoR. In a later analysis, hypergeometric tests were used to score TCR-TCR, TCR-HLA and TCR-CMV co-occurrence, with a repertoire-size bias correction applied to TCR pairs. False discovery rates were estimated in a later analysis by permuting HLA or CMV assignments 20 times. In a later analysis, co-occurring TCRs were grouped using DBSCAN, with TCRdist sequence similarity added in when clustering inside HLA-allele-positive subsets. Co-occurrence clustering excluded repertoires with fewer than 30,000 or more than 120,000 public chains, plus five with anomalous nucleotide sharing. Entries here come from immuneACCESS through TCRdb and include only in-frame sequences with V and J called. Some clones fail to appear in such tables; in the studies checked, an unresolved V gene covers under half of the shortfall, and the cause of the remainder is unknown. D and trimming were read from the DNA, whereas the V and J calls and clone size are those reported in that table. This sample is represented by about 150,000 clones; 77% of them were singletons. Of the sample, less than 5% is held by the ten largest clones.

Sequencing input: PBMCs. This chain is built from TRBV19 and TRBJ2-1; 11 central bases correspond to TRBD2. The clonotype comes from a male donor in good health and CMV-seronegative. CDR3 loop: CASRLAGLAADNEQFF. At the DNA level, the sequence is TGTGCCAGTAGACTCGCGGGACTAGCGGCCGACAATGAGCAGTTCTTC.